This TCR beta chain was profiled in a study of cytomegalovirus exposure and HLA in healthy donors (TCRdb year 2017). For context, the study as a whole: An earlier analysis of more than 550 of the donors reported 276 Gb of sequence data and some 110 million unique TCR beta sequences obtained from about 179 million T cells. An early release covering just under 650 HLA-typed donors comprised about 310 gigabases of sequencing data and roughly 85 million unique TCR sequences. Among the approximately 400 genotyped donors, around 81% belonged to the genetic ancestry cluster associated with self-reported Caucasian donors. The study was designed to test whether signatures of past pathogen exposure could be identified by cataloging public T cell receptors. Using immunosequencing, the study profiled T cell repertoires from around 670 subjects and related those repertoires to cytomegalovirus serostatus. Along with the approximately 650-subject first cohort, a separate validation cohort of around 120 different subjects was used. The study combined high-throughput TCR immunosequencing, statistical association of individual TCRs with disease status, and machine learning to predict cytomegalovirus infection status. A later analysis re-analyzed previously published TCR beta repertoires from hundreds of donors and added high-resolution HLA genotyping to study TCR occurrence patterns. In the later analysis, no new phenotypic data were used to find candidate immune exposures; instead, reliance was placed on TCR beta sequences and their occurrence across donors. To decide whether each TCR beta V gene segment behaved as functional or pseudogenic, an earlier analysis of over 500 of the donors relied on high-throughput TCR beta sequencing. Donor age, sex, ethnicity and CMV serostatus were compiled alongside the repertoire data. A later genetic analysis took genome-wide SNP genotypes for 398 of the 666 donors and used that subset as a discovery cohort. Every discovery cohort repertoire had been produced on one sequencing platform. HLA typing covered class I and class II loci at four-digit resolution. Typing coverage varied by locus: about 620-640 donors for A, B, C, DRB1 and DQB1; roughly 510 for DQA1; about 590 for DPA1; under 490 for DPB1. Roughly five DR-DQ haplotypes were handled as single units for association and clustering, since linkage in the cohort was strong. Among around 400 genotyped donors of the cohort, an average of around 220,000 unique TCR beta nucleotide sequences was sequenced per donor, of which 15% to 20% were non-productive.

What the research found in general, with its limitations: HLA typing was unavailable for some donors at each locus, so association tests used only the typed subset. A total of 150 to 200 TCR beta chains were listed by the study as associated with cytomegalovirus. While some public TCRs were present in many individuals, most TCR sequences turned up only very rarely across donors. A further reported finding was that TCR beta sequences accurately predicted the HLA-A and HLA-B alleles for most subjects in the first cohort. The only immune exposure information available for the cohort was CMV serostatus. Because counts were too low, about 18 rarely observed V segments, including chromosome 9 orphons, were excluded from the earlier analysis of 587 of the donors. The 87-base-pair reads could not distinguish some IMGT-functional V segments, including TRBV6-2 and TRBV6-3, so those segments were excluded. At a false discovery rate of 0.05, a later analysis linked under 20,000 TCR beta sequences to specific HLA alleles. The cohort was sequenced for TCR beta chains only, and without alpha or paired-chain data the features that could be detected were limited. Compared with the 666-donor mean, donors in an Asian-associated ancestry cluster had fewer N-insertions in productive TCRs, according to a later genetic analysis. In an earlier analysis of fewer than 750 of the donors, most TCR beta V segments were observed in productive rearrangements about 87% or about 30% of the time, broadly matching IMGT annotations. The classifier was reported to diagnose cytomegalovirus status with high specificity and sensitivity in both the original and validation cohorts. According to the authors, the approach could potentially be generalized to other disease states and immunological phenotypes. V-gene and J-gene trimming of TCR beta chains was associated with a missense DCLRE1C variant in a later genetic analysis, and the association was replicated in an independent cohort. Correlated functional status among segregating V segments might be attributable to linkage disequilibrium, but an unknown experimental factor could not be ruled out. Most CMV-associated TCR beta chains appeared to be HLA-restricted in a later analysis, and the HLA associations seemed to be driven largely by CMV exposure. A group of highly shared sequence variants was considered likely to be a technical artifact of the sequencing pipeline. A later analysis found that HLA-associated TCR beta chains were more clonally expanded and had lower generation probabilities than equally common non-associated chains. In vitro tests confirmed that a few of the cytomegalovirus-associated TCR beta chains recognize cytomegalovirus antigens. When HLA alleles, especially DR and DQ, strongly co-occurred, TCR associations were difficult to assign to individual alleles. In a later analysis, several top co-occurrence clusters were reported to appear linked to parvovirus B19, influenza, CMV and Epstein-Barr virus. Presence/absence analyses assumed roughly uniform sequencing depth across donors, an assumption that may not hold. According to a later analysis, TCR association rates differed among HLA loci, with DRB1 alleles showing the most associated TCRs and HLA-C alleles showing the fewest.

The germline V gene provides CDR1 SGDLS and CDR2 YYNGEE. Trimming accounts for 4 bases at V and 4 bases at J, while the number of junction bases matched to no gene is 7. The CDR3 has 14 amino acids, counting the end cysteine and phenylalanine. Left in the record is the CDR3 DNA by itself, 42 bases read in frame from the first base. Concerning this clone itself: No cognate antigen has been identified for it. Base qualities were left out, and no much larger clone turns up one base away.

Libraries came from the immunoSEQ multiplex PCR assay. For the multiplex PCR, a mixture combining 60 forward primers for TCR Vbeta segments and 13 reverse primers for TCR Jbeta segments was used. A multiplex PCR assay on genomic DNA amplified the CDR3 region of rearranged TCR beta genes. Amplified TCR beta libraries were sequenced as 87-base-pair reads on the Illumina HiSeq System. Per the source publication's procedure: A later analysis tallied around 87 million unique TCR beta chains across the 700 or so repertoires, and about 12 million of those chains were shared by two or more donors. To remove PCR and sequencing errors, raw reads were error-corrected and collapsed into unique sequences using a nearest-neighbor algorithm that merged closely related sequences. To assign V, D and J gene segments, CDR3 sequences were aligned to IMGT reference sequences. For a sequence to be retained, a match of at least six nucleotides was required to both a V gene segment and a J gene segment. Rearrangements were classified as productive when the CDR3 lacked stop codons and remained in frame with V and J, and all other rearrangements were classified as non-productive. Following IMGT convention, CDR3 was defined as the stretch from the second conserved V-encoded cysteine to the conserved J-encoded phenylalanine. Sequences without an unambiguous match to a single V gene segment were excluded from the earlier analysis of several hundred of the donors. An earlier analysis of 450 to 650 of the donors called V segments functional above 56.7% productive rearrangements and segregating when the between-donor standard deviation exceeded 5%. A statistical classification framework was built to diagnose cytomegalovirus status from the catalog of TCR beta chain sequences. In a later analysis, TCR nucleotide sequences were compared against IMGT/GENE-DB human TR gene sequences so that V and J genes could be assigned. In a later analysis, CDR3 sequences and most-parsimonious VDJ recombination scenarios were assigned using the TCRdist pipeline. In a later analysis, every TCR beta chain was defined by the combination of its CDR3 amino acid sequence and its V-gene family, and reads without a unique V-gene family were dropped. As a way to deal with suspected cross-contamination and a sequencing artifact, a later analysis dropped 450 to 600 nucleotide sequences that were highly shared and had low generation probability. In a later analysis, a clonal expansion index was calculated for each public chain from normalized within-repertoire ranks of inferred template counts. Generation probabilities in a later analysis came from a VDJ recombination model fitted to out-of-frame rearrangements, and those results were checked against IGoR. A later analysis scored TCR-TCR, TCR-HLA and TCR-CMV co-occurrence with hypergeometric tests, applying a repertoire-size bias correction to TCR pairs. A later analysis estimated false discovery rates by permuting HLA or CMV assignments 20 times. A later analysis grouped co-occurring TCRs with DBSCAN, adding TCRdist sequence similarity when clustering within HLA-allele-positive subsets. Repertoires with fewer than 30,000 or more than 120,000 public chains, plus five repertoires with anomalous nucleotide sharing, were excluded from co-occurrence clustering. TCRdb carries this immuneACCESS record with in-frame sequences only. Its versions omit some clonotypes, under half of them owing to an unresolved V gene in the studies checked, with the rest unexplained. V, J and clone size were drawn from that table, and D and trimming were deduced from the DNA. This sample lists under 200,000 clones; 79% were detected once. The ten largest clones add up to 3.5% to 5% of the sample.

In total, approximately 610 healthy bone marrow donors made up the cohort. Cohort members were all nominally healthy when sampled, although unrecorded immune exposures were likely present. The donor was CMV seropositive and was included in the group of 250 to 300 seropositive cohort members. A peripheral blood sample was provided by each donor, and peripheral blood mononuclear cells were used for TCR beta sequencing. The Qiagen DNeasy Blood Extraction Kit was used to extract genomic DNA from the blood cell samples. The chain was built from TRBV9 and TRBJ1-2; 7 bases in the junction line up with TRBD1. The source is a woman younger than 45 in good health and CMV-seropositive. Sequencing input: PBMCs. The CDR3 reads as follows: CASSPGTAGYGYTF. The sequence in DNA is TGTGCCAGCAGCCCTGGGACAGCCGGCTATGGCTACACCTTC.